These 22 T cell receptor beta chains came from one sample sequenced in a study of cytomegalovirus exposure and HLA in healthy donors (dated 2017 in TCRdb). Library prep was done by the immunoSEQ multiplex PCR assay. A mixture of 60 forward primers for TCR Vbeta segments and 13 reverse primers for TCR Jbeta segments was used in the multiplex PCR. TCRdb stores this immuneACCESS table with in-frame sequences only. Part of the clones is absent; in the studies checked, under half of the shortfall reflects unresolved V genes, and no reason is known for the rest. This sample holds some 110,000 clones; about four fifths were observed only once. The top ten constitute more than 20% of the sample. What was sequenced was PBMCs. These receptors all come from a man between 25 and 39 years old in good health and CMV-seropositive.

The chain carries TRBV7-2 and TRBJ2-1, with a possible D match to TRBD2 (5 bases). CDR3 length equals 13 residues. V lost 3 bases and J lost 5, with 8 bases in between. Looked up from germline, CDR1 is SGHTA and CDR2 is FQGNSA. CDR3 protein: CASSFGMDNEQFF. For the CDR3, the DNA is TGTGCCAGCAGCTTCGGGATGGACAATGAGCAGTTCTTC.

The genes are TRBV2 and TRBJ1-3; TRBD1 is a possible D gene (5 bases). Germline lookup yields CDR1 SNHLY and CDR2 FYNNEI. This CDR3 is 15 amino acids long. Between the trimmed V and J ends, which lost 8 bases and 3 bases, there was a span of 17 bases. The CDR3 protein is CASGGRGRFGNTIYF. The CDR3 DNA reads TGTGCCAGCGGGGGTCGTGGGAGGTTTGGAAACACCATATATTTT.

This chain links TRBV29-1 with TRBJ2-1; the D is unclear. The CDR3 has 13 amino acids. Germline V gene data show CDR1 as SQVTM and CDR2 as ANQGSEA. The V end lost 2 bases, the J end lost 4 bases, and 9 bases lay between the germline ends. CDR3: CSVENSNYNEQFF. The CDR3 DNA reads TGCAGCGTTGAAAACAGCAATTACAATGAGCAGTTCTTC.

The V call is TRBV5-4, the J call TRBJ1-1; D is possibly TRBD1 (5 bases). The CDR3 spans 14 residues. Between the trimmed V and J ends, which lost 1 base and 0 bases, there was a span of 7 bases. The germline CDR1 and CDR2 sequences are SGHNT and YYREEE (reference sequence). The CDR3 loop is CASSLQGMNTEAFF. In DNA form, the CDR3 reads TGTGCCAGCAGCTTGCAGGGCATGAACACTGAAGCTTTCTTT.

The chain couples TRBV10-3 to TRBJ1-5; 8 bases are shared with TRBD1. V lost 4 bases, J lost 4 bases, and 0 bases stayed unmatched. CDR1 is ENHRY, CDR2 SYGVKD, per germline. The CDR3 has 13 amino acids. CDR3 DNA: TGTGCCATCAGTGGGACAGGGAATCAGCCCCAGCATTTT. This encodes CAISGTGNQPQHF.

The genes are TRBV5-4 and TRBJ1-1, with a weak D call TRBD1 (6 bases). Germline-derived CDR1 and CDR2 are SGHNT and YYREEE (reference sequence). Trimming stripped 4 bases from V and 1 base from J, with 14 bases between. The CDR3 sequence is 15 residues long. CDR3 coding DNA: TGTGCCAGCAGCCCAGGGGTGACCTGGAACACTGAAGCTTTCTTT. Translation gives CASSPGVTWNTEAFF.

The chain combines TRBV15 with TRBJ1-1, with D perhaps matching TRBD1 (5 bases). Germline V gives CDR1 LNHNV, CDR2 YYDKDF (reference sequence). The CDR3 contains 14 residues. The V end lost 8 bases, the J end lost 4 bases, and 17 bases lay between the germline ends. CDR3 DNA: TGTGCCACCTCGGGCTCTTACGGGGGCACTGAAGCTTTCTTT. Translation: CATSGSYGGTEAFF. Filled out from reference TRBV15 and TRBJ1-1, the complete variable domain reads DAMVIQNPRYQVTQFGKPVTLSCSQTLNHNVMYWYQQKSSQAPKLLFHYYDKDFNNEADTPDNFQSRRPNTSFCFLDIRSPGLGDTAMYLCATSGSYGGTEAFFGQGTRLTVV.

This clone was detected only a few times. The gene calls are TRBV6-5 and TRBJ1-3; 9 bases match TRBD1. The CDR3 totals 13 residues. The germline V gene encodes CDR1 MNHEY and CDR2 SVGAGI. V dropped 9 bases and J dropped 2; count of bases not matched to a gene: 2. CDR3 DNA: TGTGCCAGTTACAGGGGGCCTGGAAACACCATATATTTT. Protein product: CASYRGPGNTIYF.

This sequence joins TRBV11-2 and TRBJ2-1, with a possible D match to TRBD2 (5 bases). The length of the CDR3 is 12 residues. Germline CDR1 SGHAT, CDR2 FQNNGV. Trimming removed 3 bases from V and 10 bases from J, with 10 bases in between. In DNA form, the CDR3 reads TGTGCCAGCAGCTTTTCTACGGGGGAGCAGTTCTTC. Amino acid sequence: CASSFSTGEQFF.

This chain uses TRBV19 with TRBJ2-2, with TRBD2 matching over 7 bases. The CDR3 extends over 15 amino acids. CDR1 and CDR2 from the germline V gene are LNHDA and SQIVND (reference sequence). Trimming removed 7 bases from V and 1 base from J; junction bases left unmatched: 6. Written as DNA, the CDR3 is TGTGCCAGTAAGGGAGCGGGAAGGAACACCGGGGAGCTGTTTTTT. Its protein product is CASKGAGRNTGELFF.

The count of this clone is one. The V gene is TRBV19, the J gene TRBJ1-3; TRBD1 is a possible D gene (6 bases). Germline V lookup: CDR1 LNHDA, CDR2 SQIVND (reference sequence). Trimming removed 6 bases at V and 0 bases at J, with 12 bases between. This CDR3 is 15 amino acids long. The CDR3 region is CASRLQGSSGNTIYF. The CDR3 DNA is TGTGCCAGTAGACTCCAGGGGAGCTCTGGAAACACCATATATTTT.

The chain couples TRBV7-2 to TRBJ2-3; the D is unclear. The CDR3 length is 13 residues. The germline V and J ends were trimmed by 4 bases and 6 bases, with 11 bases remaining between them. Germline loops: CDR1 SGHTA, CDR2 FQGNSA. The CDR3 spells CASSSLGPDTQYF. CDR3 bases: TGTGCCAGCAGCTCACTGGGCCCGGATACGCAGTATTTT.

This chain uses TRBV14 with TRBJ1-1; D gene ambiguous. The germline V gene encodes CDR1 SGHDN and CDR2 FVKESK. CDR3 length: 15 residues. The germline V and J ends were trimmed by 5 bases and 3 bases, with 16 bases remaining between them. The CDR3 bases are TGTGCCAGCAGCGCGATGAGGCGTGACTACACTGAAGCTTTCTTT. This translates into CASSAMRRDYTEAFF.

This chain joins TRBV7-9 and TRBJ1-6; 11 bases fit TRBD1. Trimming removed 5 bases from V and 6 bases from J; junction bases left unmatched: 6. The CDR3 length is 16 residues. Germline CDR1 and CDR2: SEHNR and FQNEAQ (reference sequence). CDR3 sequence: CASSPGQGARNSPLHF. CDR3 nucleotides: TGTGCCAGCAGCCCTGGACAGGGGGCTCGTAATTCACCCCTCCACTTT.

The chain has TRBV5-4 and TRBJ2-3; D is perhaps TRBD1 (6 bases). V was trimmed by 10 bases and J by 3 bases, leaving 18 bases between them. Germline lookup yields CDR1 SGHNT and CDR2 YYREEE (reference sequence). This CDR3 contains 14 residues. The CDR3 DNA follows: TGTGCCGGGTCTAACAGGGATTTTACAGATACGCAGTATTTT. Its translation is CAGSNRDFTDTQYF.

As to this clone: The same CDR3 arises from other DNA sequences in this sample as well. The chain has TRBV6-5 and TRBJ1-5, with 9 bases identical to TRBD1. The CDR3 runs 13 residues. The ends lost 5 bases at V and 7 bases at J; junction bases unmatched: 3. Germline CDR1 MNHEY, CDR2 SVGAGI. The CDR3 DNA is TGTGCCAGCAGTCGGACAGGGGACCAGCCCCAGCATTTT. Translation gives CASSRTGDQPQHF.

V gene TRBV2 combines with J gene TRBJ1-5; no reliable D call. CDR3 length: 15 residues. The V gene lost 0 bases and the J gene lost 5 bases, with 11 bases spanning the gap. Germline V CDR1 and CDR2: SNHLY, FYNNEI. The DNA of the CDR3 is TGTGCCAGCAGTGAAGCGCTCCCGGTCGATCAGCCCCAGCATTTT. Protein: CASSEALPVDQPQHF.

The V call is TRBV6-5, the J call TRBJ1-1; D perhaps matches TRBD1 (6 bases). Trimming took off 10 bases at V and 6 bases at J, with 24 bases between the two ends. The CDR3 has 15 residues. Germline CDR1 and CDR2: MNHEY and SVGAGI. Written as DNA, the CDR3 is TGTGCCACCTACTTAGGGGGTGGGGGATATTCTGAAGCTTTCTTT. Translated: CATYLGGGGYSEAFF.

V and J are TRBV6-1 and TRBJ2-3; D gene uncertain. CDR1 and CDR2 from the germline V gene are MNHNS and SASEGT. CDR3 length: 14 residues. V was trimmed by 5 bases and J by 1 base, leaving 10 bases between them. CDR3 in amino acids: CASSYLLGTDTQYF. The DNA of the CDR3 is TGTGCCAGCAGTTATCTCCTAGGCACAGATACGCAGTATTTT.

V usage is TRBV6-5 and J usage is TRBJ1-1; D is unclear. This CDR3 has 14 residues. Germline loops: CDR1 MNHEY, CDR2 SVGAGI. The ends were cut back, 0 bases at V and 1 base at J, with 6 bases in the middle. Written as DNA, the CDR3 is TGTGCCAGCAGTTACTCTCTCTGGAACACTGAAGCTTTCTTT. Translated: CASSYSLWNTEAFF.

V is TRBV19 and J is TRBJ1-5; 7 bases match TRBD1. The CDR3 loop spans 16 amino acids. V was clipped by 5 bases and J by 0 bases; unmatched bases: 7. Germline CDR1 is LNHDA and CDR2 is SQIVND (reference sequence). CDR3 coding DNA: TGTGCCAGTAGTGCTCTGGACAGGCATAGCAATCAGCCCCAGCATTTT. Its protein is CASSALDRHSNQPQHF.

This clone showed up just a few times. V is TRBV29-1 and J is TRBJ2-1; D not certain. The V end was cut by 1 base, the J end by 0 bases, with 16 bases between. This CDR3 region has 17 residues. Germline V gene sequence: CDR1 SQVTM, CDR2 ANQGSEA. The CDR3 nucleotides are TGCAGCGTTGAAGGTGTTCGGGTGACGAGCTCCTACAATGAGCAGTTCTTC. It translates to CSVEGVRVTSSYNEQFF.